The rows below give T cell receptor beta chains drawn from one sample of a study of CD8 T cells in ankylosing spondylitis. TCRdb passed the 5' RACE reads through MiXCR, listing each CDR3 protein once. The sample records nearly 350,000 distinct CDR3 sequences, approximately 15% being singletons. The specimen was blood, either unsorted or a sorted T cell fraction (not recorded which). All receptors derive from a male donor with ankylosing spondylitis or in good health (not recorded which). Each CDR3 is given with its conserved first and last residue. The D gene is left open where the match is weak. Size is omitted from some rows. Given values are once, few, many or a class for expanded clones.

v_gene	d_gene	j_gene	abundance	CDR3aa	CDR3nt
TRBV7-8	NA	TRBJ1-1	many	CASSSGAGITEAFF	TGTGCCAGCAGCTCTGGGGCGGGAATCACTGAAGCTTTCTTT
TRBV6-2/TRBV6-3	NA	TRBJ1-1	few	CASSTDPGQEAFF	TGTGCCAGCTCAACAGATCCGGGACAAGAAGCTTTCTTT
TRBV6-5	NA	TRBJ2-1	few	CASSYSGREDEQFF	TGTGCCAGCAGTTACTCAGGCAGGGAGGATGAGCAGTTCTTC
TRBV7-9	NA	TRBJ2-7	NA	CASSFRTASSYEQYF	TGTGCCAGCAGCTTTCGGACGGCCAGCTCCTACGAGCAGTACTTC
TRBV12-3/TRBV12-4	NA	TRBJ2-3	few	CASSFTEADTQYF	TGTGCCAGCAGTTTCACAGAGGCAGATACGCAGTATTTT
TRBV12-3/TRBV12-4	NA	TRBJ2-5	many	CASSLMAIQETQYF	TGTGCCAGCAGTTTAATGGCGATCCAAGAGACCCAGTACTTC
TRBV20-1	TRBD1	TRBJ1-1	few	CSASLSGGNTEAFF	TGCAGTGCTAGCCTGTCAGGGGGGAACACTGAAGCTTTCTTT
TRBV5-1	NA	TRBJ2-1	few	CASNPAGGNEQFF	TGCGCCAGCAACCCCGCAGGAGGGAATGAGCAGTTCTTC
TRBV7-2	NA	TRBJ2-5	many	CASSLGQFQETQYF	TGTGCCAGCAGCTTAGGACAGTTCCAAGAGACCCAGTACTTC
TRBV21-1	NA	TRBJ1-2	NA	CASGTGGTGVGYTF	TGTGCCAGCGGAACGGGGGGGACAGGGGTAGGCTACACCTTC
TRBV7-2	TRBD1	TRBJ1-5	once	CASSLGGQGIGQPQHF	TGTGCCAGCAGCTTAGGAGGACAGGGGATAGGTCAGCCCCAGCATTTT
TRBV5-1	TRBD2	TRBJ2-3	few	CASLGGAESTDTQYF	TGCGCCAGCCTCGGGGGGGCAGAGAGCACAGATACGCAGTATTTT
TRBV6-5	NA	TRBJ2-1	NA	CASSYSTVPLTEQFF	TGTGCCAGCAGTTACTCGACAGTGCCGTTGACTGAGCAGTTCTTC
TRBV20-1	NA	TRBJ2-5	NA	CSARGWQGLGETQYF	TGCAGTGCTAGAGGATGGCAGGGCCTGGGGGAGACCCAGTACTTC
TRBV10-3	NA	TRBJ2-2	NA	CAISDSTATGELFF	TGTGCCATCAGTGATTCGACAGCAACCGGGGAGCTGTTTTTT
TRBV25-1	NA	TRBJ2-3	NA	CASSESGGAADTQYF	TGTGCCAGCAGTGAATCTGGGGGAGCGGCAGATACGCAGTATTTT
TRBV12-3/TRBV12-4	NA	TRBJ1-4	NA	CASSLWREKLFF	TGTGCCAGCAGTTTATGGAGGGAAAAACTGTTTTTT
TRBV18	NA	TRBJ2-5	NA	CASSPPTGKETQYF	TGTGCCAGCTCACCACCCACAGGGAAAGAGACCCAGTACTTC
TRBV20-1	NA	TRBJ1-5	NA	CSARVGAANQPQHF	TGCAGTGCTAGAGTGGGAGCAGCTAATCAGCCCCAGCATTTT
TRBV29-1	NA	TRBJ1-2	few	CSVENYGGYTF	TGCAGCGTTGAAAATTATGGGGGCTACACCTTC
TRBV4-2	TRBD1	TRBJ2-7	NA	CASSQGVRDRVYEQYF	TGTGCCAGCAGCCAAGGGGTCCGGGACAGGGTCTACGAGCAGTACTTC
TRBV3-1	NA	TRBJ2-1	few	CASSRRGEQFF	TGTGCCAGCAGCCGCAGAGGGGAGCAGTTCTTC